A selection of T cell receptor beta chains follows, all from one sample in a study of cytomegalovirus exposure and HLA in healthy donors. Method: immunoSEQ multiplex PCR; TCRdb's copy keeps in-frame clones and lacks some. There are 85,000 to 90,000 clones in the sample; less than 75% occur only once, and 2.1% lies in the top ten. Sequencing input: PBMCs. Source of these receptors: a man under 40 in good health and CMV-seronegative. Both conserved end residues are part of each CDR3. A D gene is named only where the DNA matches it firmly. A clone size is listed for some rows: how often the clone was seen (once, few, many), or a class if it is expanded.

cdr3_aa | cdr3_nt | j_call | clone_size | d_call | v_call
CASSSELAGGGVTDTQYF | TGTGCCAGCAGCTCAGAATTAGCGGGAGGAGGCGTCACAGATACGCAGTATTTT | TRBJ2-3 | . | TRBD2 | TRBV7-2
CASSRTSGGGETQYF | TGCGCCAGCAGCAGGACTAGCGGGGGGGGAGAGACCCAGTACTTC | TRBJ2-5 | . | TRBD2 | TRBV5-1
CASSSTGRQGNTEAFF | TGTGCCAGCAGTTCGACAGGGCGGCAAGGTAACACTGAAGCTTTCTTT | TRBJ1-1 | . | TRBD1 | TRBV6-6
CASSSLRTGSSSGELFF | TGTGCCAGCAGCTCTCTCAGGACAGGGAGTAGTTCCGGGGAGCTGTTTTTT | TRBJ2-2 | . | TRBD1 | TRBV7-9
CASSPIGAYEQYF | TGCGCCAGCAGCCCAATCGGGGCCTACGAGCAGTACTTC | TRBJ2-7 | . | . | TRBV5-1
CASSVHRVGGYTF | TGTGCCAGCAGCGTCCACAGGGTGGGGGGCTACACCTTC | TRBJ1-2 | . | . | TRBV9
CASSRTESTDTQYF | TGTGCCAGCAGCAGGACTGAAAGCACAGATACGCAGTATTTT | TRBJ2-3 | once | . | TRBV2
CASSYWTSATGELFF | TGTGCCAGCAGCTATTGGACTAGCGCGACCGGGGAGCTGTTTTTT | TRBJ2-2 | . | TRBD2 | TRBV7-2
CASSLPAWEDNEQFF | TGTGCCAGCAGCTTGCCAGCCTGGGAGGACAATGAGCAGTTCTTC | TRBJ2-1 | . | . | TRBV5-6
CSVERQGYGYTF | TGCAGCGTTGAAAGGCAGGGCTATGGCTACACCTTC | TRBJ1-2 | once | . | TRBV29-1
CASSPDRPNEKLFF | TGTGCCAGCAGTCCGGACAGACCTAATGAAAAACTGTTTTTT | TRBJ1-4 | few | . | TRBV7-9
CASSFPGQNSPLHF | TGTGCCAGCAGCTTCCCGGGACAGAATTCACCCCTCCACTTT | TRBJ1-6 | . | TRBD1 | TRBV7-9
CASSLKGIIMNTEAFF | TGTGCCAGCAGTTTAAAGGGGATAATTATGAACACTGAAGCTTTCTTT | TRBJ1-1 | few | . | TRBV27
CASSYSGTGSYGYTF | TGTGCCAGCAGTTACTCCGGGACAGGGAGCTATGGCTACACCTTC | TRBJ1-2 | . | TRBD1 | TRBV6-5
CASRMASNQPQHF | TGTGCCAGTAGGATGGCTAGCAATCAGCCCCAGCATTTT | TRBJ1-5 | . | . | TRBV19
CASSRDRGKTEAFF | TGTGCCAGTAGCCGGGACAGGGGAAAGACTGAAGCTTTCTTT | TRBJ1-1 | . | TRBD1 | TRBV19
CASGTVANEKLFF | TGTGCCAGCGGAACAGTGGCTAATGAAAAACTGTTTTTT | TRBJ1-4 | . | . | TRBV7-9
CASSVGQGTEQFF | TGCGCCAGCAGCGTGGGACAGGGGACTGAGCAGTTCTTC | TRBJ2-1 | . | TRBD1 | TRBV5-1
CASSRQGVRIRKTEAFF | TGTGCCAGCAGCAGACAGGGAGTGAGAATTCGGAAGACTGAAGCTTTCTTT | TRBJ1-1 | . | TRBD1 | TRBV27
CASSPGTVNSPLHF | TGTGCCAGCAGCCCCGGGACAGTTAATTCACCCCTCCACTTT | TRBJ1-6 | . | TRBD1 | TRBV5-4